This T cell receptor (beta chain) was observed in a study of T cells expressing NK-cell markers. Libraries used 5'RACE template switching adding universal primer site and UMIs. TCRdb derives one entry per CDR3 protein from the 5' RACE reads, leaving out DNA. This repertoire comprises more than 250,000 distinct CDR3 sequences; its ten largest clones make up around 0.4%. Study-wide points: Of the CD8+ T cells in more than five donors, about 1.0-7.0% belonged to dominant NKG2C+ clonotypes.

For this clonotype: Its antigen is still unknown.

The CDR3 totals 15 residues. Germline V lookup: CDR1 SGHTA, CDR2 FQGNSA. The chain employs TRBV7-2 and TRBJ1-6; TCRdb calls TRBD1, which cannot be checked without DNA. The specimen sequenced was blood T cells: a sorted CD56 or NKG2C T cell subset, CD4+ or CD8+ T cells, or bulk PBMC T cells (not recorded which). The receptor comes from a man between 18 and 35 years old in good health. The CDR3 is CASSWGQVDNSPLHF.